Below are 9 T cell receptor beta chains sequenced from a single sample in a study of cytomegalovirus exposure and HLA in healthy donors. TCRdb keeps only in-frame clones here, not all; method: immunoSEQ multiplex PCR. The sample includes some 170,000 clones, around nine tenths of them seen just once. What was sequenced was PBMCs. All receptors derive from a woman aged 25 to 45 in good health and CMV-seronegative.

The V gene is TRBV11-2, the J gene TRBJ2-2; D remains unclear. This CDR3 has 14 residues. Trimming removed 11 bases at V and 3 bases at J, with 16 bases between. CDR1 SGHAT and CDR2 FQNNGV come from the germline V gene. This CDR3 is CAGKKNRDTGELFF. The CDR3 nucleotides read TGTGCCGGCAAAAAAAACCGGGACACCGGGGAGCTGTTTTTT.

The rearrangement joins TRBV27 to TRBJ1-2, with D possibly matching TRBD1 (6 bases). This CDR3 has 15 residues. V gave up 5 bases and J gave up 1 base, with 14 bases separating them. The germline V gene has CDR1 MNHEY and CDR2 SMNVEV (reference sequence). CDR3 sequence reads: CASSRGQNFNYGYTF. The DNA of the CDR3 is TGTGCCAGCAGTCGCGGACAGAACTTTAACTATGGCTACACCTTC.

The V gene is TRBV6-6, the J gene TRBJ2-6, with unresolved D. The V gene lost 2 bases and the J gene lost 1 base, with 6 bases spanning the gap. This CDR3 contains 15 residues. Germline CDR1 reads MNHNY; CDR2 reads SVGAGI (reference sequence). CDR3 DNA sequence: TGTGCCAGCAGTTACGCCGGTTCTGGGGCCAACGTCCTGACTTTC. It encodes CASSYAGSGANVLTF.

This CDR3 reads CASSAGQGASWEQYF. The CDR3, as DNA: TGTGCCAGCAGTGCTGGACAGGGGGCATCGTGGGAGCAGTACTTC. V and J are TRBV27 and TRBJ2-7; TRBD1 aligns across 11 bases. The CDR3 length is 15 residues. The germline V gene has CDR1 MNHEY and CDR2 SMNVEV (reference sequence). V was clipped by 5 bases and J by 7 bases; unmatched bases: 10.

V is TRBV5-1 and J is TRBJ1-4, with 7 bases fitting TRBD1. CDR3 length: 16 residues. V lost 4 bases to trimming and J lost 0 bases; unmatched junction nucleotides: 6. From germline, CDR1 is SGHRS and CDR2 YFSETQ. The DNA for the CDR3 is TGCGCCAGCAGCAAAGGGACAGTTGCAACTAATGAAAAACTGTTTTTT. Protein sequence: CASSKGTVATNEKLFF.

This chain links TRBV18 with TRBJ2-5; 11 positions match TRBD2. CDR1 KGHSH and CDR2 LQKENI come from the germline V gene. The CDR3 totals 16 residues. V shed 3 bases, J shed 5 bases, and the junction held 8 bases outside the gene matches. Written as DNA, the CDR3 is TGTGCCAGCTCACCCAGGTTGACTAGCGGGGAGGAGACCCAGTACTTC. Amino acid sequence: CASSPRLTSGEETQYF.

This chain links TRBV13 with TRBJ2-3; 7 bases are a match to TRBD1. V was pared by 1 base and J by 1 base, with 2 bases of the junction left unmatched. This CDR3 has 15 amino acids. Germline V lookup: CDR1 PRHDT, CDR2 FYEKMQ (reference sequence). The CDR3 DNA is TGTGCCAGCAGCTTAGTCCAGGGGGGCACAGATACGCAGTATTTT. It specifies CASSLVQGGTDTQYF.

This chain connects TRBV29-1 to TRBJ1-1, with TRBD1 as a possible D gene (5 bases). Germline-derived CDR1 and CDR2 are SQVTM and ANQGSEA. The CDR3 length is 14 residues. Trimming took off 4 bases at V and 0 bases at J, with 12 bases between the two ends. The CDR3 DNA is TGCAGCGTTGGATGGGGCTCAGTGAACACTGAAGCTTTCTTT. Residues: CSVGWGSVNTEAFF. Variable domain in full (rest from reference TRBV29-1 and TRBJ1-1): SAVISQKPSRDICQRGTSLTIQCQVDSQVTMMFWYRQQPGQSLTLIATANQGSEATYESGFVIDKFPISRPNLTFSTLTVSNMSPEDSSIYLCSVGWGSVNTEAFFGQGTRLTVV.

The rearrangement links TRBV2 to TRBJ2-1; D gene ambiguous. Germline CDR1 is SNHLY and CDR2 is FYNNEI. The CDR3 consists of 17 residues. V was cut by 5 bases and J by 7 bases, with 24 bases left in between. CDR3 in DNA: TGTGCCAGCAGTAGCGCAGATAAGCTTGTTAAGGTGAATGAGCAGTTCTTC. It encodes CASSSADKLVKVNEQFF.